A single T cell receptor beta chain is shown here with its context. This sample is drawn from a study of T cell responses to AZD1222 COVID-19 vaccine. Study background: It was second doses at about 4 or about 12 weeks that were pooled.

The table came from immunoSEQ multiplex PCR; TCRdb's copy has only in-frame clones and leaves some out. The sample yields about 150,000 clones, approximately 88% seen once. There are 15 residues in the CDR3. CDR1 and CDR2 from the germline V gene are SGHTA and FQGNSA. With 6 bases removed from V and 0 bases from J, the gap between germline ends came to 11 bases. This sequence was found in an adult in good health. The chain combines TRBV7-2 with TRBJ2-2, with a weak D call TRBD2 (5 bases). Material: peripheral blood, obtained on day 0 of AZD1222 vaccination. CDR3 region: CASSRLKTNTGELFF. In DNA, the CDR3 is TGTGCCAGCAGTAGACTAAAAACGAACACCGGGGAGCTGTTTTTT.